This entry concerns a single T cell receptor beta chain. What it recognizes is unknown. These data are taken from a study of blood T cells in healthy people across ages. Study-wide findings and caveats: Changes in expanded clonotypes were possibly confounded, as the CMV status of donors was unknown.

A sample-barcoded 5' primer and a J-beta primer mix were used in a second PCR of roughly 6 to 12 cycles. TCRdb re-called the 5' RACE reads through MiXCR, storing one row per CDR3 protein. The table records more than 750,000 distinct CDR3 sequences, 25% to 35% of them present only once. The CDR3 has 16 amino acids. CDR1 and CDR2 from the germline V gene are DFQATT and SNEGSKA (reference sequence). In addition, the sample was reused for a study of T cells of mothers and their children. That source reports: A few healthy Caucasian mothers gave samples, and so did their six children. The authors added sample barcodes and 2-4 random nucleotides using the M1S primer of the second PCR. Reads recorded for TCR beta CDR3 numbered over 9 million per mother and several million per child.

The sequence was obtained from a woman aged 40 to 50 in good health. Source material: blood. The genes are TRBV20-1 and TRBJ2-4, with 7 bases identical to TRBD1. The better agreement between TRBJ2-7 and the DNA end casts doubt on the J call. The CDR3 spells CSAREGDTGAGIEQYF. For the CDR3, the DNA is TGCAGTGCTAGAGAGGGGGATACAGGGGCTGGTATCGAGCAGTACTTC.